Presented here are 18 T cell receptor beta chains from one specimen sequenced in a study of cytomegalovirus exposure and HLA in healthy donors. With 60 Vbeta and 13 Jbeta primers, the PCR was carried out. TCRdb's table, derived via immunoSEQ multiplex PCR, lists solely in-frame clones and lacks some. The sample contains roughly 200,000 clones, 79% of which appear only once. The sample consisted of PBMCs. The receptors shown here come from a woman aged 25 to 39 in good health and CMV-seropositive.

This clone was picked up a small number of times. Here the CDR3 reads CASSFSGALAGVMLREQYF. DNA for the CDR3: TGCGCCAGCAGCTTTTCGGGGGCGCTAGCGGGAGTAATGCTGCGAGAGCAGTACTTC. The gene calls are TRBV5-1 and TRBJ2-7; 10 nucleotides align to TRBD2. Germline-derived CDR1 and CDR2 are SGHRS and YFSETQ. The CDR3 has 19 amino acids. Trimming at V came to 2 bases and at J to 7 bases, leaving 21 bases not matched to a gene.

The genes are TRBV6-1 and TRBJ1-4; D may be TRBD1 (5 bases). V dropped 6 bases and J dropped 5 bases, with 10 bases sitting between them. Germline lookup yields CDR1 MNHNS and CDR2 SASEGT. This CDR3 is built from 13 residues. The CDR3 loop reads CASRTAPNEKLFF. The CDR3 DNA follows: TGTGCCAGCAGGACAGCCCCAAATGAAAAACTGTTTTTT.

The rearrangement joins TRBV5-4 to TRBJ1-1; 10 positions agree with TRBD1. Looked up from germline, CDR1 is SGHNT and CDR2 is YYREEE (reference sequence). V trimming: 6 bases; J trimming: 11 bases; junction bases outside the gene matches: 7. The CDR3 contains 12 residues. This CDR3 is CASIPGGQGAFF. For the CDR3, the DNA is TGTGCCAGCATCCCGGGGGGACAGGGGGCTTTCTTT.

This clone turned up a few times. This chain links TRBV5-4 with TRBJ2-1; 7 bases match TRBD2. V shed 3 bases, J shed 4 bases, and the junction held 4 bases outside the gene matches. Germline values: CDR1 SGHNT, CDR2 YYREEE (reference sequence). This CDR3 spans 14 amino acids. The CDR3: CASSWGGTYNEQFF. CDR3 in DNA: TGTGCCAGCAGCTGGGGAGGGACGTACAATGAGCAGTTCTTC. Complete variable domain (other parts from reference TRBV5-4 and TRBJ2-1): ETGVTQSPTHLIKTRGQQVTLRCSSQSGHNTVSWYQQALGQGPQFIFQYYREEENGRGNFPPRFSGLQFPNYSSELNVNALELDDSALYLCASSWGGTYNEQFFGPGTRLTVL.

J is TRBJ2-7 and V is TRBV9, with 7 bases fitting TRBD1. The length of the CDR3 is 14 residues. Per germline, CDR1 SGDLS and CDR2 YYNGEE. Germline trimming cut 0 bases from V and 6 bases from J; bases unmatched to any gene: 6. The DNA of the CDR3 is TGTGCCAGCAGCGTAGGAGGGGGCTACAGCGAGCAGTACTTC. It translates to CASSVGGGYSEQYF.

This clone has more than one count but fewer than ten. The CDR3 is CAALAGVSTGELFF. CDR3 in DNA: TGTGCCGCCCTAGCGGGAGTGTCCACCGGGGAGCTGTTTTTT. V is TRBV10-3 and J is TRBJ2-2, with TRBD2 identical over 10 bases. The CDR3 is 14 residues long. Germline V gene data show CDR1 as ENHRY and CDR2 as SYGVKD. With V trimmed by 11 bases and J by 4 bases, 7 bases remained unmatched.

This chain uses TRBV5-8 with TRBJ2-3; D is possibly TRBD2 (6 bases). CDR3 size: 15 residues. V was pared by 4 bases and J by 11 bases, with 23 bases between. Germline assignment: CDR1 SGHTS and CDR2 YDEGEE. The CDR3: CASSAGTSRTGGQYF. In DNA form, the CDR3 reads TGTGCCAGCAGCGCCGGGACGTCCCGGACCGGGGGGCAGTATTTT.

J is TRBJ2-6 and V is TRBV4-3; D is perhaps TRBD2 (5 bases). This CDR3 is 18 amino acids long. Per the germline V gene, CDR1 is LGHNA and CDR2 is YSLEER. Trimming shortened V by 0 bases and J by 1 base, and 13 bases separated the two germline ends. The CDR3: CASSQDNSRGSGANVLTF. Here the CDR3 DNA reads TGCGCCAGCAGCCAAGATAATTCGCGCGGGTCTGGGGCCAACGTCCTGACTTTC.

This sequence joins TRBV2 and TRBJ1-5; 7 nucleotides match TRBD1. The V gene end was trimmed by 6 bases and the J gene end by 1 base; junction bases not matched to a gene: 6. Germline V lookup: CDR1 SNHLY, CDR2 FYNNEI. CDR3 size: 15 residues. The CDR3 nucleotides read TGTGCCAGCAGCGGGACAGTTAAAAGCAATCAGCCCCAGCATTTT. This translates into CASSGTVKSNQPQHF.

This clone was seen more than once but under ten times. The chain uses TRBV2 and TRBJ2-1, with D possibly being TRBD2 (6 bases). The CDR3 has 15 residues. Germline CDR1 is SNHLY and CDR2 is FYNNEI. The germline V and J ends were trimmed by 8 bases and 5 bases, with 19 bases remaining between them. CDR3 DNA: TGTGCCAGCGGAAAGTGGGGGGTCGTAGACAATGAGCAGTTCTTC. Translating gives CASGKWGVVDNEQFF.

The rearrangement joins TRBV4-3 to TRBJ2-3; 14 bases are a match to TRBD2. The germline V gene encodes CDR1 LGHNA and CDR2 YSLEER. Trimming at V came to 0 bases and at J to 1 base, leaving 3 bases not matched to a gene. The CDR3 consists of 18 residues. CDR3 loop: CASSQDPGLAGGTDTQYF. The DNA for the CDR3 is TGCGCCAGCAGCCAAGACCCGGGACTAGCGGGGGGCACAGATACGCAGTATTTT.

This chain joins TRBV29-1 and TRBJ2-7, with a possible D match to TRBD1 (6 bases). The CDR3 is 16 residues long. Germline V gene data show CDR1 as SQVTM and CDR2 as ANQGSEA. Deletions cut 1 base from V and 2 bases from J, with 18 bases between. The CDR3 is CSVEVPDRPNPYEQYF. The CDR3 DNA follows: TGCAGCGTTGAAGTCCCCGACAGGCCAAATCCCTACGAGCAGTACTTC.

The chain links TRBV18 to TRBJ1-1, with a tentative D call TRBD1 (5 bases). Trimming took 6 bases from V and 3 from J, leaving 14 bases between them. Germline V gives CDR1 KGHSH, CDR2 LQKENI. CDR3 length: 14 amino acids. The CDR3 reads CASSPQIRDTEAFF. Here the CDR3 DNA reads TGTGCCAGCTCTCCCCAGATCAGGGACACTGAAGCTTTCTTT.

The V call is TRBV5-6, the J call TRBJ2-7; D not certain. Germline V gene data show CDR1 as SGHDT and CDR2 as YYEEEE. Trimming took off 3 bases at V and 4 bases at J, with 11 bases between the two ends. The CDR3 is 13 residues long. In nucleotides, the CDR3 is TGTGCCAGCAGCTCCCGGGTAGGTTACGAGCAGTACTTC. As protein: CASSSRVGYEQYF.

The chain is built from TRBV10-3 and TRBJ1-2; weak D call: TRBD1 (6 bases). Germline V gene sequence: CDR1 ENHRY, CDR2 SYGVKD. V lost 7 bases, J lost 1 base, and 16 bases lay in between. The CDR3 length is 15 residues. Written as DNA, the CDR3 is TGTGCCATCAATTCGGACAGAAATAATAACTATGGCTACACCTTC. It codes for CAINSDRNNNYGYTF.

The rearrangement joins TRBV5-4 to TRBJ2-7; 12 bases fit TRBD2. The V gene end was trimmed by 7 bases and the J gene end by 7 bases; junction bases not matched to a gene: 12. The CDR3 consists of 15 residues. Germline loops: CDR1 SGHNT, CDR2 YYREEE (reference sequence). Written as DNA, the CDR3 is TGTGCCAGCGGGGATAGACTAGCGGGAGAAGGTGAGCAGTACTTC. Encoded protein: CASGDRLAGEGEQYF.

The J gene is TRBJ2-7, the V gene TRBV5-1; the match to TRBD2 covers 9 bases. V gave up 2 bases and J gave up 5 bases; unmatched junction bases: 5. Germline CDR1 SGHRS, CDR2 YFSETQ. This CDR3 region has 14 residues. CDR3 DNA sequence: TGCGCCAGCAGCTTATTTCCTAGCGGGAACGAGCAGTACTTC. It yields the protein CASSLFPSGNEQYF.

The gene calls are TRBV7-9 and TRBJ1-3, with TRBD1 matching over 8 bases. After removal of 5 bases from V and 4 bases from J, the junction contained 4 bases not matched to a gene. CDR3 size: 14 residues. Germline CDR1 SEHNR, CDR2 FQNEAQ (reference sequence). The CDR3 DNA reads as TGTGCCAGCAGCCCCGGACAGGGAGGAAACACCATATATTTT. This sequence encodes CASSPGQGGNTIYF.